These 20 T cell receptor beta chains were sequenced from one sample in a study of blood T cell repertoires in COVID-19 (dated by TCRdb to between 2020 and 2021). The method behind the library was the immunoSEQ multiplex PCR assay. Not all clones reach the TCRdb copy of this immuneACCESS table, which keeps in-frame sequences only. Checked studies attribute under half of the gap to unresolved V genes and leave the rest unexplained. The sample table contains 200,000 to 250,000 clones; only one count was recorded for about 90% of them. Of the sample, 0.87% falls within the top ten clones. Sequenced input: PBMCs or T cells enriched from blood (not recorded which). These receptors all stem from a middle-aged man who had been exposed to COVID-19.

The chain carries TRBV4-2 and TRBJ2-1, with 11 bases matching TRBD2. Germline V lookup: CDR1 LGHNA, CDR2 YNFKEQ. The CDR3 spans 18 residues. V lost 0 bases and J lost 3; bases outside the gene matches: 7. CDR3 sequence (DNA): TGTGCCAGCAGCCAAGAGGCTAGCGGGGGGTACCTCTACAATGAGCAGTTCTTC. It specifies CASSQEASGGYLYNEQFF.

The table lists this clone with a count of one. The V and J genes are TRBV10-3 and TRBJ2-1; 11 bases map to TRBD2. CDR3 length: 16 amino acids. Germline V gives CDR1 ENHRY, CDR2 SYGVKD. Germline trimming cut 7 bases from V and 4 bases from J; bases unmatched to any gene: 9. The CDR3 here is CAIMSSGGEGYNEQFF. Here the CDR3 DNA reads TGTGCCATCATGAGTAGCGGGGGGGAAGGATACAATGAGCAGTTCTTC.

This clone was seen once. The chain has TRBV5-4 and TRBJ1-2; unclear D gene. With 3 bases removed from V and 4 bases from J, the gap between germline ends came to 16 bases. Germline V gives CDR1 SGHNT, CDR2 YYREEE (reference sequence). This CDR3 contains 15 residues. CDR3 region: CASSSGGQHFYGYTF. The CDR3 bases are TGTGCCAGCAGCTCCGGCGGTCAACACTTCTATGGCTACACCTTC.

J is TRBJ1-4 and V is TRBV5-1; tentative D call: TRBD1 (6 bases). The CDR3 loop spans 15 amino acids. The germline gives CDR1 SGHRS, CDR2 YFSETQ. Trimming shortened V by 2 bases and J by 3 bases, and 11 bases separated the two germline ends. CDR3 sequence (DNA): TGCGCCAGCAGCTTTGGGGGCAAGGCTAATGAAAAACTGTTTTTT. Translation gives CASSFGGKANEKLFF.

The chain employs TRBV28 and TRBJ2-5, with D maybe TRBD2 (6 bases). CDR1 is MDHEN, CDR2 SYDVKM, per germline. The length of the CDR3 is 16 residues. Trimming took 5 bases from V and 0 from J, leaving 16 bases between them. The DNA for the CDR3 is TGTGCCAGCAGTGTACATTCGCGCGGGGACCAAGAGACCCAGTACTTC. This gives the protein CASSVHSRGDQETQYF.

V and J are TRBV5-1 and TRBJ1-6, with D perhaps TRBD1 (6 bases). V was clipped by 4 bases and J by 16 bases, with 21 bases between them. Looked up from germline, CDR1 is SGHRS and CDR2 is YFSETQ. The CDR3 covers 14 residues. CDR3 nucleotides: TGCGCCAGCAGCCCCGGGACAAGGCCCCCTCCGCTCCACTTT. It translates to CASSPGTRPPPLHF.

The gene calls are TRBV28 and TRBJ1-1; D might be TRBD1 (5 bases). Per the germline V gene, CDR1 is MDHEN and CDR2 is SYDVKM. The CDR3 spans 12 residues. V gave up 7 bases and J gave up 4 bases, with 10 bases separating them. The CDR3 bases are TGTGCCAGCAACCCCGGGGGCACTGAAGCTTTCTTT. It encodes CASNPGGTEAFF. Looking up the rest from reference TRBV28 and TRBJ1-1 gives the full variable domain: DVKVTQSSRYLVKRTGEKVFLECVQDMDHENMFWYRQDPGLGLRLIYFSYDVKMKEKGDIPEGYSVSREKKERFSLILESASTNQTSMYLCASNPGGTEAFFGQGTRLTVV.

DNA of the CDR3: TGTGCCAGCAGCTTAGTGTTGAACAGGGGACTCTCTGGAAACACCATATATTTT. Translating gives CASSLVLNRGLSGNTIYF. This chain links TRBV11-3 with TRBJ1-3; 7 nucleotides agree with TRBD1. The J segment lost 0 bases and the V segment lost 1 base, leaving 9 bases of the junction unmatched. Germline lookup yields CDR1 SGHNT and CDR2 YENEEA. The CDR3 runs 18 residues.

The V and J genes are TRBV24-1 and TRBJ2-1, with 14 bases that match TRBD2. CDR3 length: 19 amino acids. With 1 base clipped from V and 7 bases from J, the junction kept 11 bases outside the gene matches. CDR1 and CDR2 from the germline V gene are KGHDR and SFDVKD. Written as DNA, the CDR3 is TGTGCCACCAGTGATTTCCCTGGGACTAGCGGGAGTCGGGGGAATGAGCAGTTCTTC. This translates into CATSDFPGTSGSRGNEQFF.

The CDR3 DNA reads TGTGCCAGCTCTAGTGGAGCGGGAATGTACAATGAGCAGTTCTTC. The encoded protein is CASSSGAGMYNEQFF. The chain links TRBV7-3 to TRBJ2-1; 7 bases fit TRBD2. The CDR3 sequence is 15 residues long. Germline CDR1 is SGHTA and CDR2 is FQGTGA. The V segment lost 8 bases and the J segment 4 bases; nucleotides outside the gene matches: 11. Complete variable domain (other parts from reference TRBV7-3 and TRBJ2-1): GAGVSQTPSNKVTEKGKYVELRCDPISGHTALYWYRQSLGQGPEFLIYFQGTGAADDSGLPNDRFFAVRPEGSVSTLKIQRTERGDSAVYLCASSSGAGMYNEQFFGPGTRLTVL.

This clone appeared a single time. V gene TRBV3-1 (or the pseudogene TRBV3-2) combines with J gene TRBJ1-2; D unresolved. The germline V and J ends were trimmed by 5 bases and 5 bases, with 18 bases remaining between them. CDR3 size: 15 residues. Germline V gene sequence: CDR1 LGHDT, CDR2 YNNKEL (reference sequence). The CDR3 nucleotides read TGTGCCAGCAGCTACCGGGAAACCTCTAGGTATGGCTACACCTTC. The encoded protein is CASSYRETSRYGYTF.

This clone was seen only once. The chain employs TRBV2 and TRBJ2-7; a weak D match, TRBD1 (6 bases). The CDR3 runs 14 residues. Germline values: CDR1 SNHLY, CDR2 FYNNEI. V was shortened by 6 bases and J by 3 bases, with 15 bases between the two germline ends. The CDR3, as DNA: TGTGCCAGCAGGAGTCTCACAGGGATCTACGAGCAGTACGTC. This codes for CASRSLTGIYEQYV.

The J gene is TRBJ1-1, the V gene TRBV18; D is perhaps TRBD1 (5 bases). This CDR3 region has 14 residues. Germline values: CDR1 KGHSH, CDR2 LQKENI. V dropped 3 bases and J dropped 4 bases, with 12 bases sitting between them. CDR3 sequence (DNA): TGTGCCAGCTCACCGGGGGGGAGGGGCACTGAAGCTTTCTTT. Translation: CASSPGGRGTEAFF.

V and J are TRBV5-1 and TRBJ2-2, with TRBD1 matching 7 bases. V lost 3 bases to trimming and J lost 3 bases; unmatched junction nucleotides: 5. Germline V gene sequence: CDR1 SGHRS, CDR2 YFSETQ. This CDR3 region has 15 residues. DNA of the CDR3: TGCGCCAGCAGCTCACAGGGGCAGGACACCGGGGAGCTGTTTTTT. This encodes CASSSQGQDTGELFF.

V gene TRBV5-1 combines with J gene TRBJ2-1; 8 positions match TRBD1. V gave up 3 bases and J gave up 2 bases; unmatched junction bases: 4. CDR1 and CDR2 from the germline V gene are SGHRS and YFSETQ. This CDR3 contains 15 residues. This chain's CDR3 is CASSSPDRAYNEQFF. In DNA, the CDR3 is TGCGCCAGCAGCTCCCCGGACAGGGCCTACAATGAGCAGTTCTTC.

This chain uses TRBV28 with TRBJ2-1, with a possible D match to TRBD2 (6 bases). Looked up from germline, CDR1 is MDHEN and CDR2 is SYDVKM. The CDR3 is 15 amino acids. V was trimmed by 8 bases and J by 3 bases, leaving 17 bases between them. CDR3 DNA: TGTGCCAGCTGTAGCGGCAAAGCCTACTACAATGAGCAGTTCTTC. It codes for CASCSGKAYYNEQFF.

In its sample, this clone was seen a few times. The chain combines TRBV18 with TRBJ2-1; D call uncertain. The CDR3 runs 15 residues. Trimming took 4 bases from V and 0 from J, leaving 10 bases between them. Germline V gene lookup returns CDR1 KGHSH and CDR2 LQKENI. The CDR3 DNA reads TGTGCCAGCTCACAAAGCCTTAGCTCCTACAATGAGCAGTTCTTC. This encodes CASSQSLSSYNEQFF.

The rearrangement links TRBV30 to TRBJ1-5, with D hard to call. This CDR3 contains 13 residues. Germline V CDR1 and CDR2: GTSNPN, SVGIG (reference sequence). V shed 1 base and J shed 0 bases, with 4 bases lying between them. The CDR3 here is CAWSESSNQPQHF. The CDR3 DNA reads TGTGCCTGGAGTGAGAGTAGCAATCAGCCCCAGCATTTT.

The V call is TRBV28, the J call TRBJ2-1; TRBD2 might be the D (6 bases). CDR3 length: 13 residues. V was clipped by 5 bases and J by 6 bases, with 11 bases between them. Germline V gives CDR1 MDHEN, CDR2 SYDVKM. The CDR3, as DNA: TGTGCCAGCAGTGGAACTAGCCGCAATGAGCAGTTCTTC. Its translation is CASSGTSRNEQFF.

This clone was observed a few times. The chain combines TRBV2 with TRBJ2-1; 16 bases fit TRBD2. This CDR3 is 15 amino acids long. Germline CDR1 and CDR2: SNHLY and FYNNEI. V gave up 6 bases and J gave up 8 bases; unmatched junction bases: 4. CDR3 DNA: TGTGCCAGCAGGACGGGACTAGCGGGAGGGGATGAGCAGTTCTTC. Amino acid sequence: CASRTGLAGGDEQFF.